This T cell receptor beta chain comes out of a study of Ad26.COV2.S vaccination and SARS-CoV-2 variants. Study overall: Sample donor was a member of the COV1001 Ad26.COV2.S trial arm.

Study results and caveats: Total T cell responses may have been underestimated by the TCR breadth and depth analyses. Vaccine recipients had higher spike-specific TCR breadth than placebo recipients. Substantial breadth in spike-specific CD8+ and CD4+ T cell responses was reportedly seen after vaccination.

The germline gives CDR1 MNHEY, CDR2 SVGEGT. The V end was cut by 4 bases, the J end by 7 bases, with 11 bases between. CDR3 length equals 13 residues. Treatment indicated: some 20 received Ad26.COV2.S at low or high dose, single or two shots; about 5 received placebo; per-sample allocation not given. Specimen acquisition occurred on day 63 following the initial vaccine or placebo injection. About this clone: Its antigen remains unknown.

This table comes from immunoSEQ multiplex PCR, and its TCRdb copy is limited to in-frame clones, with some not included. In the table there are 300,000 to 400,000 clones, roughly 87% of which are singletons. This sequence originates from a person aged 18-60 years who received the Ad26.COV2.S COVID-19 vaccine or a placebo. The V gene is TRBV6-2 or TRBV6-3, the J gene TRBJ1-5; D may be TRBD1 (5 bases). Sequences were derived from peripheral blood, sampled in a trial of Ad26.COV2.S vaccine versus placebo. CDR3 sequence (DNA): TGTGCCAGCAGTTCGCAGGGTAACCAGCCCCAGCATTTT. This sequence encodes CASSSQGNQPQHF.